This T cell receptor beta chain was found in a study of blood T cell repertoires in COVID-19. Overall study: There were acute and convalescent COVID-19 samples, and they came from the United States, Italy and Spain. PBMCs, B-cell-depleted T cells, or T cells provided the cDNA or gDNA that made up the material.

Per the study methods: Scientists estimated how many nucleated cells there were by amplifying reference gene primers. The method was immunoSEQ multiplex PCR; TCRdb's version includes in-frame clones alone and lacks a portion of them. V, J and clone size are those of that table, while D and trimming were read from the DNA. Here the sample spans about 360,000 clones, about four fifths being singletons. The CDR3 length is 19 residues. V shed 3 bases and J 4 bases; nucleotides not matched to a gene: 15. CDR1 and CDR2 from the germline V gene are SEHNR and FQNEAQ (reference sequence). This chain joins TRBV7-9 and TRBJ2-1, with 10 bases aligning to TRBD2. The TCR sequence derives from a human donor with acute or convalescent COVID-19. The donor label of this sample is uncertain. Sequencing used peripheral blood. In DNA, the CDR3 is TGTGCCAGCAGCTTGGGGGGACTAGCGTCACCCCTATATTACAATGAGCAGTTCTTC. Protein: CASSLGGLASPLYYNEQFF.